Included here is one T cell receptor beta chain sequence, with context. Its antigen remains unidentified. The record originates from a study of OX40 agonist ivuxolimab in advanced cancers. As for the study in general: Patients took ivuxolimab, an agonistic anti-OX40 (CD134) antibody. Under the entry rules, prior anti-PD-1, anti-PD-L1 or anti-CTLA-4 therapy was allowed, and about 38% had some.

Overall study results and limits: Dose levels from 0.1 to 3.0 mg/kg saw CD4+ and CD8+ blood T cells expand clonally by week 6. Which antigen the expanded peripheral T cells recognized is unknown.

Sequencing was performed with immunoSEQ multiplex PCR; in TCRdb, only in-frame clones are kept and a portion is missing. The sample yields tens of thousands of clones, around 90% seen once. The receptor's source is an adult with an advanced solid tumor such as melanoma, head and neck, liver or kidney cancer. The sequencing here drew on CD4+ or CD8+ T cells sorted from blood, taken in a trial of the OX40 agonist ivuxolimab.

The DNA for the CDR3 is TGTGCCAGCAGCATAATTACAGGGACTAACTATGGCTACACCTTC. It yields the protein CASSIITGTNYGYTF. V usage is TRBV5-6 and J usage is TRBJ1-2; tentative D call: TRBD1 (6 bases). The CDR3 loop spans 15 amino acids. Per germline, CDR1 SGHDT and CDR2 YYEEEE. The V end lost 4 bases, the J end lost 0 bases, and 13 bases lay between the germline ends.